The clone carrying this TCR beta chain has more than one count but fewer than ten. Antigen unknown. PCR primers comprised 60 Vbeta and 13 Jbeta primers. Profiling relied on immunoSEQ multiplex PCR, and the TCRdb table lists in-frame clones only, not all of them. The sample consists of under 110,000 clones, about 75% of them appearing once. The sample originates from a study of cytomegalovirus exposure and HLA in healthy donors. Study findings and constraints: In a later analysis, productive TCRs from donors in an Asian-associated ancestry cluster reportedly carried fewer N-insertions than the cohort mean. A list of 150 or so TCR beta chains associated with cytomegalovirus was given. CMV serostatus was the only immune exposure information that was available. Presence/absence analyses supposed approximately even sequencing depth among donors.

V lost 0 bases and J lost 4, with 9 bases in between. The germline V gene has CDR1 SGDLS and CDR2 YYNGEE. This CDR3 is 14 amino acids long. This TCR came from a man over 45 in good health and CMV-seronegative. The chain combines TRBV9 with TRBJ2-3; no firm D call. Input material: PBMCs. The CDR3 DNA is TGTGCCAGCAGCGTAGAAATATCCGCAGATACGCAGTATTTT. Translating it yields CASSVEISADTQYF.